This T cell receptor (beta chain) was sequenced for a study of T-cell reconstitution after alpha-beta-depleted transplantation in children. There are 15 residues in the CDR3. Germline assignment: CDR1 LNHNV and CDR2 YYDKDF (reference sequence). With 0 bases removed from V and 2 bases from J, the gap between germline ends came to 9 bases. Construction of the TCRbeta library involved unique molecular identifiers. TCRdb processed the PCR reads anew with MiXCR; each CDR3 protein has one entry. The table has roughly 500,000 distinct CDR3 sequences, 10% to 13% seen once; the top ten hold around 2.2%. This clonotype came up many times. Its antigen is still unknown. Findings of the study overall: Some patients owed their high day-60 TCRbeta diversity to surviving recipient T cells and thymic progenitors. T-cell numbers and diversity one year post-transplant derived largely from freshly generated T cells.

Sequencing used PBMCs, obtained before TCRalphabeta/CD19-depleted stem cell transplant. The V and J genes are TRBV15 and TRBJ2-3; no reliable D call. This clonotype originated in a child aged 2-9 years with inherited bone marrow failure, due to receive a stem cell transplant. The CDR3 is CATSRDSANTDTQYF. In DNA, the CDR3 is TGTGCCACCAGCAGAGATTCCGCGAACACAGATACGCAGTATTTT. Together with reference TRBV15 and TRBJ2-3, the CDR3 gives the full variable domain: DAMVIQNPRYQVTQFGKPVTLSCSQTLNHNVMYWYQQKSSQAPKLLFHYYDKDFNNEADTPDNFQSRRPNTSFCFLDIRSPGLGDTAMYLCATSRDSANTDTQYFGPGTRLTVL.